This T cell receptor (beta chain) was recovered during a study of T cells after yellow fever vaccination. TCRdb independently ran MiXCR on the 5' RACE reads; one entry per CDR3 protein. Among hundreds of thousands of distinct CDR3 sequences listed, roughly 6.1% were seen once. This clonotype was seen ten or more times. The TCR sequence derives from a man aged 25-45 years who received the YFV17D yellow fever vaccine. The material sequenced was PBMCs, taken 5 days after the yellow fever booster vaccination.

The CDR3 loop reads CSAGRGLAEQYF. CDR3 DNA sequence: TGCAGTGCTGGACGGGGACTAGCGGAGCAGTACTTC. The chain couples TRBV20-1 to TRBJ2-7, with 10 bases identical to TRBD2. The germline V gene encodes CDR1 DFQATT and CDR2 SNEGSKA (reference sequence). CDR3 length equals 12 residues. V lost 5 bases and J lost 7; bases outside the gene matches: 5.